These 8 T cell receptor beta chains originate from one sample sequenced in a study of blood T cells in healthy people across ages. Through a sample-barcoded 5' primer and a J-beta primer mix, a second PCR was run for roughly 6 to 12 cycles. TCRdb re-called the 5' RACE reads with MiXCR, one entry per CDR3 protein. The data show some 690,000 distinct CDR3 sequences, with roughly 20% seen just once and around 21% held by the top ten. The sequencing sample was made of blood. These TCRs come from a man in his 70s in good health.

This clonotype was seen a few times. V gene TRBV29-1 combines with J gene TRBJ2-4; possibly TRBD1 for D (6 bases). Germline lookup yields CDR1 SQVTM and CDR2 ANQGSEA. The CDR3 sequence is 13 residues long. The V end lost 4 bases, the J end lost 5 bases, and 12 bases lay between the germline ends. Here the CDR3 DNA reads TGCAGCGTTGGGTCCGCAGGGGAAAACATTCAGTACTTC. This codes for CSVGSAGENIQYF.

The chain combines TRBV12-3 or TRBV12-4 with TRBJ2-1; D may correspond to TRBD1 or TRBD2 (5 bases each). V was trimmed by 5 bases and J by 0 bases, leaving 11 bases between them. CDR3 length: 15 residues. CDR3 protein: CASSTEGSSYNEQFF. CDR3 in DNA: TGTGCCAGCAGTACCGAGGGGAGCTCCTACAATGAGCAGTTCTTC.

In this sample, this clonotype turned up a few times. The chain recombines TRBV27 with TRBJ2-7; 11 bases are shared with TRBD2. This CDR3 region has 15 residues. V dropped 2 bases and J dropped 3; count of bases not matched to a gene: 3. The V gene's germline CDR1 is MNHEY and CDR2 SMNVEV (reference sequence). The chain's CDR3 is CASSLKTSGIYEQYF. The CDR3 coding sequence is TGTGCCAGCAGTTTAAAGACTAGCGGGATCTACGAGCAGTACTTC.

V is TRBV12-3 or TRBV12-4 and J is TRBJ1-2; D remains unclear. CDR3 length: 13 amino acids. V gave up 3 bases and J gave up 4 bases, with 9 bases separating them. The CDR3 here is CASSFGAGYGYTF. DNA of the CDR3: TGTGCCAGCAGTTTCGGTGCTGGCTATGGCTACACCTTC.

This clonotype was recorded a few times. The V and J genes are TRBV14 and TRBJ2-1, with D unclear. The end of the DNA aligns better with TRBJ2-5, so the J call may be wrong. CDR3 size: 16 residues. Germline loops: CDR1 SGHDN, CDR2 FVKESK. This chain's CDR3 is CASSQSICSTTWTQYF. CDR3 sequence (DNA): TGTGCCAGCAGCCAAAGCATTTGCAGTACCACTTGGACCCAGTACTTC.

The V gene is TRBV20-1, the J gene TRBJ2-6, with D unresolved. Trimming cost V 3 bases and J 4 bases, with 13 bases left between them. The V gene's germline CDR1 is DFQATT and CDR2 SNEGSKA (reference sequence). The CDR3 is made up of 15 amino acids. The CDR3 protein is CSARPAYTGANVLTF. Written as DNA, the CDR3 is TGCAGTGCTAGGCCGGCCTACACAGGGGCCAACGTCCTGACTTTC.

Only a few counts were recorded for this clonotype. The genes are TRBV6-5 and TRBJ1-5; 10 bases fit TRBD1. J gave up 7 bases and V 5 bases, and 5 bases lay outside the gene matches. Per the germline V gene, CDR1 is MNHEY and CDR2 is SVGAGI. The CDR3 has 14 residues. CDR3 loop: CASSRTGGLQPQHF. The CDR3 bases are TGTGCCAGCAGTAGGACAGGGGGTTTACAGCCCCAGCATTTT.

The genes are TRBV21-1 and TRBJ1-5. TRBV21-1 is designated a pseudogene. The CDR3 spans 12 residues. CDR3 DNA: TGTGCCAGCAGCAAAAGTTGTCAGCCCCAGCATTTT. It yields the protein CASSKSCQPQHF.